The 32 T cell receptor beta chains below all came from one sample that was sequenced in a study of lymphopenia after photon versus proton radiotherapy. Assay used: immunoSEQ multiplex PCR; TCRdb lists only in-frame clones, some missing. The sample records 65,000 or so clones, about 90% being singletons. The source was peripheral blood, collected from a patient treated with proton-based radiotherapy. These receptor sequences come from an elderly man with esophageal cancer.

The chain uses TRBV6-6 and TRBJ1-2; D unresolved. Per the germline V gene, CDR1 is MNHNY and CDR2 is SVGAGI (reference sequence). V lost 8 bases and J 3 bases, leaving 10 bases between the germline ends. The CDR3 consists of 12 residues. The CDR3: CASQRGYYGYTF. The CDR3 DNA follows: TGTGCCAGCCAACGGGGTTACTATGGCTACACCTTC.

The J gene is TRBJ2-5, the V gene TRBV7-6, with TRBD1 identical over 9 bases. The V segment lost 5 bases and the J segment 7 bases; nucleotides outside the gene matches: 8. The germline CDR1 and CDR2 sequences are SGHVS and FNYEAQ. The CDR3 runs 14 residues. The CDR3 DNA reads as TGTGCCAGCAGCCCGAGGACAGGGGTGACGACCCAGTACTTC. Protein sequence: CASSPRTGVTTQYF.

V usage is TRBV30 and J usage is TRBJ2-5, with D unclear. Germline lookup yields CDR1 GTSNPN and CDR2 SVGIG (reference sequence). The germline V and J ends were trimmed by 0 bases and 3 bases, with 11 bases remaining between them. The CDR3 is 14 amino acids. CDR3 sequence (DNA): TGTGCCTGGAGTGTAGTGGCAGGAGAAGAGACCCAGTACTTC. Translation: CAWSVVAGEETQYF. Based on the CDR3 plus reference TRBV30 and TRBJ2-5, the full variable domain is SQTIHQWPATLVQPVGSPLSLECTVEGTSNPNLYWYRQAAGRGLQLLFYSVGIGQISSEVPQNLSASRPQDRQFILSSKKLLLSDSGFYLCAWSVVAGEETQYFGPGTRLLVL.

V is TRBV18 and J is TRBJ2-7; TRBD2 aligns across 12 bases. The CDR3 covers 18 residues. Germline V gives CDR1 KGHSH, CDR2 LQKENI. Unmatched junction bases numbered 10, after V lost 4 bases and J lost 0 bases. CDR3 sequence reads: CASSRTRMTSGSSYEQYF. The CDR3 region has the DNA TGTGCCAGCTCACGAACCAGAATGACTAGCGGGAGCTCCTACGAGCAGTACTTC.

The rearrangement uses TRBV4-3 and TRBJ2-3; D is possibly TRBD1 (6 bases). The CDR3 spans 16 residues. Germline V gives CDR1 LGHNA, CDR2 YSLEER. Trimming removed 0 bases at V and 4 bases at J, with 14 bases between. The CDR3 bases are TGCGCCAGCAGCCAAGATGTCAGGGGCCTAGCAGATACGCAGTATTTT. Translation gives CASSQDVRGLADTQYF.

CDR3 sequence (DNA): TGTGCCAGCAGCCCAGGGACTACTCTTTTCGACGAGCAGTACTTC. This translates into CASSPGTTLFDEQYF. The gene calls are TRBV9 and TRBJ2-7; TRBD2 agrees at 7 bases. Germline V gene data show CDR1 as SGDLS and CDR2 as YYNGEE. After removal of 4 bases from V and 5 bases from J, the junction contained 12 bases not matched to a gene. CDR3 size: 15 residues.

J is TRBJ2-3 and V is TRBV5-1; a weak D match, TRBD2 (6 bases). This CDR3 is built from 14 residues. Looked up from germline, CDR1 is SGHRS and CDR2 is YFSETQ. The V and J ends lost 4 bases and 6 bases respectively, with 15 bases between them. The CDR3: CASSPGLRWDTQYF. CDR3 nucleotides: TGCGCCAGCAGCCCAGGACTACGGTGGGATACGCAGTATTTT. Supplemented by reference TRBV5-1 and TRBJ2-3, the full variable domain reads KAGVTQTPRYLIKTRGQQVTLSCSPISGHRSVSWYQQTPGQGLQFLFEYFSETQRNKGNFPGRFSGRQFSNSRSEMNVSTLELGDSALYLCASSPGLRWDTQYFGPGTRLTVL.

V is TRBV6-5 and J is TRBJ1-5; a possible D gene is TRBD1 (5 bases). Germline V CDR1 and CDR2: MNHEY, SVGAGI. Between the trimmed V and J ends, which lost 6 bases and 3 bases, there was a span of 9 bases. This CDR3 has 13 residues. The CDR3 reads CASRGTTNQPQHF. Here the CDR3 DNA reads TGTGCCAGCAGGGGGACCACCAATCAGCCCCAGCATTTT.

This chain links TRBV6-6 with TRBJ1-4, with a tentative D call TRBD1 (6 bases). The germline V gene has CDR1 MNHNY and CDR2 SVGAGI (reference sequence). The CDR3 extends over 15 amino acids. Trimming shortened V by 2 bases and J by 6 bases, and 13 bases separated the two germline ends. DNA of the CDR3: TGTGCCAGCAGTTACGGCGGGACATCTGATGAAAAACTGTTTTTT. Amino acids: CASSYGGTSDEKLFF.

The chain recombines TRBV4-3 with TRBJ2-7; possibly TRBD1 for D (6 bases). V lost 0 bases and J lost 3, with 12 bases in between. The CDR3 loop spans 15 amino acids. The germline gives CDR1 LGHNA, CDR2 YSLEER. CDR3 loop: CASSQDFRQDYEQYF. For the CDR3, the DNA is TGCGCCAGCAGCCAAGATTTTCGACAGGACTACGAGCAGTACTTC.

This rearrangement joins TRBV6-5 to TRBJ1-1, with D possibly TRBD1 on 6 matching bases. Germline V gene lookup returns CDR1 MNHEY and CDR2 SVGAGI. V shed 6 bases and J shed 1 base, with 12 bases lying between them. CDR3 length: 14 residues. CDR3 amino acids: CASSPGDENTEAFF. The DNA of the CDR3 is TGTGCCAGCAGCCCAGGGGACGAGAACACTGAAGCTTTCTTT.

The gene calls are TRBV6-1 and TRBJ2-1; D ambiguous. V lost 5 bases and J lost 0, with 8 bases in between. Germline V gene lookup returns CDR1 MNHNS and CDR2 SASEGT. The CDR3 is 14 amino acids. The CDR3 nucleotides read TGTGCCAGCAGTAGTGGCAGCTCCTACAATGAGCAGTTCTTC. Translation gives CASSSGSSYNEQFF.

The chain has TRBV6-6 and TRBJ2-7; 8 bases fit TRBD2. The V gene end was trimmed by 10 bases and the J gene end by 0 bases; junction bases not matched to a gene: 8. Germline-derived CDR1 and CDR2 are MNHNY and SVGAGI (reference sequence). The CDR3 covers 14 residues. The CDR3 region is CAIKRGLSSYEQYF. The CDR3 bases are TGTGCCATTAAGCGGGGGCTCAGCTCCTACGAGCAGTACTTC.

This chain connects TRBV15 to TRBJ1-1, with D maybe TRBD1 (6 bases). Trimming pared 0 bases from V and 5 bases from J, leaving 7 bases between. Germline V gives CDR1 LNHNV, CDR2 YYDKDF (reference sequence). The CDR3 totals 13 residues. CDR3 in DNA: TGTGCCACCAGCAGAGACAGGGGTACTGAAGCTTTCTTT. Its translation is CATSRDRGTEAFF. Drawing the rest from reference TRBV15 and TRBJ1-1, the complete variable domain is DAMVIQNPRYQVTQFGKPVTLSCSQTLNHNVMYWYQQKSSQAPKLLFHYYDKDFNNEADTPDNFQSRRPNTSFCFLDIRSPGLGDTAMYLCATSRDRGTEAFFGQGTRLTVV.

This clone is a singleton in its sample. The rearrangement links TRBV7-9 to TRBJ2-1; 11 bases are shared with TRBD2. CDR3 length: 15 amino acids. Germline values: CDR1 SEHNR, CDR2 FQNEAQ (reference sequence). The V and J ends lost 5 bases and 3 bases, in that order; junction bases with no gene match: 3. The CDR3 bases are TGTGCCAGCAGCCATGGGACTAGCGGCTACAATGAGCAGTTCTTC. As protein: CASSHGTSGYNEQFF.

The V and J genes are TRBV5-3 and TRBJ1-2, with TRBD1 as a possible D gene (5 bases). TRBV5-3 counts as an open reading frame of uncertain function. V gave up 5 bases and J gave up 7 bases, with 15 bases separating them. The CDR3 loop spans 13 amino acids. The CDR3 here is CARRGAGLGGYTF. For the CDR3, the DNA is TGTGCCAGAAGAGGGGCTGGGCTGGGTGGCTACACCTTC.

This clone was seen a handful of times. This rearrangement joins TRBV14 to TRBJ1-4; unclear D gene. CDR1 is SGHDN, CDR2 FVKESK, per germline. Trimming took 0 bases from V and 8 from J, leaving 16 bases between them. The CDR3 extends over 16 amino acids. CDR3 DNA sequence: TGTGCCAGCAGCCAAGATGCGGGCAGGATAGAAGAAAAACTGTTTTTT. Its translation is CASSQDAGRIEEKLFF.

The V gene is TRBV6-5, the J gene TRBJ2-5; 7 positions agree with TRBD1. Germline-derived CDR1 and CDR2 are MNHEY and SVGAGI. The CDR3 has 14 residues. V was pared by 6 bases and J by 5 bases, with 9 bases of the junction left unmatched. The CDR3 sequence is CASREPTGLETQYF. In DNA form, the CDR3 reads TGTGCCAGCAGGGAACCGACAGGGCTCGAGACCCAGTACTTC.

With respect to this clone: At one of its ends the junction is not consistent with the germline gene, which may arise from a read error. The CDR3 DNA is TGTGCTAGCAGCTTAAATCCGGGACAGGGGAATCCCGGGGAGCTGTTTTTT. Its translation: CASSLNPGQGNPGELFF. The chain carries TRBV7-7 and TRBJ2-2, with 10 positions matching TRBD1. The CDR3 consists of 17 residues. Germline values: CDR1 SSHAT, CDR2 FNYEAQ (reference sequence).

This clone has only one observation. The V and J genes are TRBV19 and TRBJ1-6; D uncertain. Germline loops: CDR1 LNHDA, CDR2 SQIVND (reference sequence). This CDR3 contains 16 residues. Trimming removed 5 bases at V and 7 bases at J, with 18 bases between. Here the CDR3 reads CASSLGRRSRNSPLHF. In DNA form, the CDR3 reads TGTGCCAGTAGTTTGGGTCGGCGCTCTAGGAATTCACCCCTCCACTTT.

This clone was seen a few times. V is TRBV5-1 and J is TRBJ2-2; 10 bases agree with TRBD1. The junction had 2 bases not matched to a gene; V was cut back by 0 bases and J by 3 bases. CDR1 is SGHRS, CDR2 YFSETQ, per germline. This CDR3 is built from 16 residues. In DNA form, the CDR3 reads TGCGCCAGCAGCTTGGCGGGACAGGGGTACACCGGGGAGCTGTTTTTT. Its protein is CASSLAGQGYTGELFF.

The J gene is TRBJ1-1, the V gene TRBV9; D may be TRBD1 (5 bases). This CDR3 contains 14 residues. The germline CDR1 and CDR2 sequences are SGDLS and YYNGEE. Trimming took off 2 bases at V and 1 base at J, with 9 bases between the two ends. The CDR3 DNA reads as TGTGCCAGCAGCGTGGGGGTGGGGAACACTGAAGCTTTCTTT. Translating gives CASSVGVGNTEAFF.

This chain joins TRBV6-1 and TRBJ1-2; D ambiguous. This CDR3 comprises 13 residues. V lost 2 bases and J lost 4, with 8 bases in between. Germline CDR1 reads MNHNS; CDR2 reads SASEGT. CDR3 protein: CASSERRLYGYTF. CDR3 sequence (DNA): TGTGCCAGCAGTGAAAGGCGACTCTATGGCTACACCTTC.

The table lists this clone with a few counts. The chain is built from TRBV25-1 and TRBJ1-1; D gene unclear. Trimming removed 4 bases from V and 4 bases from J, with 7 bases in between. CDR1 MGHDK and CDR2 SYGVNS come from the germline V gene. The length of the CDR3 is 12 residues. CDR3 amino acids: CASSGGITEAFF. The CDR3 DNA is TGTGCCAGCAGTGGGGGTATCACTGAAGCTTTCTTT. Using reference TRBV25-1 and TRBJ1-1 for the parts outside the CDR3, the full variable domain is EADIYQTPRYLVIGTGKKITLECSQTMGHDKMYWYQQDPGMELHLIHYSYGVNSTEKGDLSSESTVSRIRTEHFPLTLESARPSHTSQYLCASSGGITEAFFGQGTRLTVV.

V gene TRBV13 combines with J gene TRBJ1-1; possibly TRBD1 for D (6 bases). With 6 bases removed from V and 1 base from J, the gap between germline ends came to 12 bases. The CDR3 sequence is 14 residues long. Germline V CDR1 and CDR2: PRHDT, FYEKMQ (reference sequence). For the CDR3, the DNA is TGTGCCAGCAGACGTGGGGGCCGGAACACTGAAGCTTTCTTT. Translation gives CASRRGGRNTEAFF.

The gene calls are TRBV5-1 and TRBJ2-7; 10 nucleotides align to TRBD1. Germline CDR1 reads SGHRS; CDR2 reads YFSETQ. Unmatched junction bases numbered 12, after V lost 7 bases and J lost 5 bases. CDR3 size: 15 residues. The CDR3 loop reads CASEFIPGQGNEQYF. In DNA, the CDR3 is TGCGCCAGCGAATTTATCCCGGGACAGGGGAACGAGCAGTACTTC. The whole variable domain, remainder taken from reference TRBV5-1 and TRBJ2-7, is KAGVTQTPRYLIKTRGQQVTLSCSPISGHRSVSWYQQTPGQGLQFLFEYFSETQRNKGNFPGRFSGRQFSNSRSEMNVSTLELGDSALYLCASEFIPGQGNEQYFGPGTRLTVT.

CDR3 region: CASSLGGAGALQETQYF. DNA for the CDR3: TGTGCCAGCAGCTTGGGGGGGGCAGGGGCCCTACAAGAGACCCAGTACTTC. The chain carries TRBV7-2 and TRBJ2-5, with D perhaps TRBD2 (7 bases). This CDR3 has 17 amino acids. The V end lost 3 bases, the J end lost 2 bases, and 19 bases lay between the germline ends. In germline, CDR1 is SGHTA, CDR2 FQGNSA.

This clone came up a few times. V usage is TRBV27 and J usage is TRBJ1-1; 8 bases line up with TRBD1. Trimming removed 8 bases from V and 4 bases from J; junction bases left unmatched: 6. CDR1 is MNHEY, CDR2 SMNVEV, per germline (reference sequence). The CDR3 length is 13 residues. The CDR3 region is CASWDRPATEAFF. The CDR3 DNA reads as TGTGCCAGCTGGGACAGGCCAGCCACTGAAGCTTTCTTT.

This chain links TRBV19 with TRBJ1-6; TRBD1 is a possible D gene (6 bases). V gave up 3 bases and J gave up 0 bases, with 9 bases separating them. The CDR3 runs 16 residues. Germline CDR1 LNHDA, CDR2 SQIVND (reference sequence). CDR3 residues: CASSIGGASYNSPLHF. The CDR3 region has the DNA TGTGCCAGTAGTATCGGGGGGGCCTCCTATAATTCACCCCTCCACTTT.

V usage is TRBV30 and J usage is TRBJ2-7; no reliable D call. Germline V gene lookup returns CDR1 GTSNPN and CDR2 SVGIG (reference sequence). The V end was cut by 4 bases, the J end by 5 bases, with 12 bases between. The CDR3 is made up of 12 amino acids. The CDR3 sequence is CAWTRDRDEQYF. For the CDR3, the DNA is TGTGCCTGGACCCGTGATAGGGACGAGCAGTACTTC. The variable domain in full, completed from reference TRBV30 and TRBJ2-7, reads SQTIHQWPATLVQPVGSPLSLECTVEGTSNPNLYWYRQAAGRGLQLLFYSVGIGQISSEVPQNLSASRPQDRQFILSSKKLLLSDSGFYLCAWTRDRDEQYFGPGTRLTVT.

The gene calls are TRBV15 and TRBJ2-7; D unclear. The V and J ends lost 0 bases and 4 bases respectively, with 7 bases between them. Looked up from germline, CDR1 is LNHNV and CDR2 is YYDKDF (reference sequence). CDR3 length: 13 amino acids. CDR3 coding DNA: TGTGCCACCAGCAGAGATCTTGGTTACGAGCAGTACTTC. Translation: CATSRDLGYEQYF.

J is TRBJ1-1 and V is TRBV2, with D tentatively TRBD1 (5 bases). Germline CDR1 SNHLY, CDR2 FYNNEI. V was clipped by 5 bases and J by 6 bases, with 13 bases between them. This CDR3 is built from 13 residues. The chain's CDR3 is CASSPQGVPEAFF. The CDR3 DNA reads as TGTGCCAGCAGTCCCCAGGGTGTCCCTGAAGCTTTCTTT.